This T cell receptor (beta chain) is drawn from a study of blood T cells in healthy people across ages (dated by TCRdb to about 2015). With regard to the full study: In model experiments, template switching captured roughly one uniquely barcoded TCR beta cDNA molecule for every two T cells. The donors were split into four age groups: young (average 16 years), middle-aged (roughly 39), aged (about 62) and long-lived (roughly 86). Age-related changes in TCR beta repertoire diversity were measured in the study by deep sequencing normalized with unique cDNA molecular identifiers. To avoid experimental bias, donors of different ages were randomly spread across the sequencing lanes. Two additional independent replicas of 1 million unique cDNA reads from the same blood draw were analyzed for two donors (one aged 18 to 30 and one aged 80 or older). Results and caveats for the whole study, not just this receptor: Observed TCR beta diversity per million T cells fell roughly linearly with age, and a significant reduction was already apparent by age around 39. Bulk unsorted PBMC profiling prevented conclusive comparison of naive and antigen-experienced compartments. Because donor CMV infection status was unknown, age-related changes in expanded clonotypes were potentially confounded. Observed TCR beta diversity correlated strongly with the percentage of naive T cells measured by flow cytometry. The long-lived group showed more naive CD4+ T cells, fewer expanded clones and increased TCR diversity than the aged group, suggesting age selection. Total diversity estimates from one million sequenced T cells were considered lower bounds and underestimates.

Notes on this clonotype: No antigen is known for it. The junction differs from germline at one of its ends, possibly a read error.

The receptor library was made with 5' RACE. This sample was sequenced with an Illumina HiSeq 2500. A second 7 to 11 cycle PCR used a sample-barcoded 5' primer and a J-beta primer mix. A unique molecular identifier was introduced onto each TCR beta cDNA molecule by a template-switch 5' adaptor carrying 12 random nucleotides. At least 2.5 million CDR3-containing paired-end reads were obtained from each sample. First-strand cDNA was synthesized from all RNA with the Mint cDNA synthesis kit, primed by a TRBC-specific oligonucleotide. Following uracil-DNA glycosylase treatment, all cDNA underwent a first 18-cycle PCR with the universal primers M1SS and BC2_uni_R. The authors processed their data as follows. Each sample was normalized by randomly selecting 1 million high-quality reads, each carrying a distinct molecular identifier. Reads with shared molecular identifiers were discarded instead of being binned into consensus sequences. MiTCR, with a Q25 quality threshold and the strictest error-elimination algorithm, was used for CDR3 identification, clonotype clustering and error correction. A nonparametric unseen species model with Euler transformation was used to estimate a lower bound on total TCR beta diversity. TCRdb reworked the public reads: Q25 trimming with fastp, MiXCR clone assembly, productive beta chains retained. Here each entry gathers all rows of one CDR3 protein and keeps the most common genes and DNA. V and J calls and clone size were set by TCRdb, not the authors. This sample has about 1.1 million distinct CDR3 sequences in its table, and 30% to 40% of those were observed once. The top ten clones comprise about an eighth of the sample.

The CDR3 contains 12 residues, cysteine and phenylalanine counted. Of all the DNA, just the CDR3 is kept, 36 bases in frame from base 1. From the germline V gene, CDR1 is SGHDT and CDR2 is YYEEEE. Systemically healthy Caucasian individuals from Russia, approximately 39 in total and aged roughly 6 to 95 years, were included as donors. Each donor gave ten milliliters of peripheral blood, collected into EDTA-treated Vacutainer tubes. Ficoll-Paque density-gradient centrifugation was used to isolate PBMCs, with at least 7 million obtained per sample. Total RNA was extracted from PBMCs with Trizol reagent, with at least 6 micrograms obtained per sample. Naive CD45RAhigh/CD27high T cell percentages were measured by flow cytometry on a PBMC aliquot from every donor.

Sample: blood. The chain is encoded by TRBV5-6 joined to TRBJ1-1, with an unclear D gene assignment. The sequence was collected from a man younger than 30 in good health. Here the CDR3 is given as CAGSLVGTEAFF. The DNA is as follows: TGTGCCGGCAGCTTGGTGGGGACTGAAGCTTTCTTT.